The 14 T cell receptor beta chains below all came from one sample that was sequenced in a study of memory CD4+ T cells and cytomegalovirus serostatus. The sort gate was single viable CD3+CD4+CD8-CD45RO+ cells for memory CD4+ T cells. Here immunoSEQ multiplex PCR was the method, and the copy in TCRdb shows in-frame clones only, minus some. The data hold about 56,000 clones, with over 65% observed a single time. Sequences were obtained from memory CD4+ T cells from blood. The receptors come from an adult in good health and CMV-seropositive.

The rearrangement links TRBV2 to TRBJ2-1; D gene unclear. The V end lost 0 bases, the J end lost 7 bases, and 13 bases lay between the germline ends. Germline V gene sequence: CDR1 SNHLY, CDR2 FYNNEI. This CDR3 comprises 15 residues. Here the CDR3 reads CASSEAYMRPNEQFF. The CDR3 DNA reads TGTGCCAGCAGTGAAGCGTATATGAGGCCGAATGAGCAGTTCTTC. Using reference TRBV2 and TRBJ2-1 for the parts outside the CDR3, the full variable domain is EPEVTQTPSHQVTQMGQEVILRCVPISNHLYFYWYRQILGQKVEFLVSFYNNEISEKSEIFDDQFSVERPDGSNFTLKIRSTKLEDSAMYFCASSEAYMRPNEQFFGPGTRLTVL.

The gene calls are TRBV18 and TRBJ2-7; 10 bases fit TRBD2. The CDR3 spans 12 residues. The germline V gene has CDR1 KGHSH and CDR2 LQKENI. The trim removed 3 bases at V and 12 bases at J, leaving 5 bases unmatched. CDR3 bases: TGTGCCAGCTCACCCGCTAGCGGGAGACCGTACTTC. Translated: CASSPASGRPYF.

The chain has TRBV6-1 and TRBJ1-4, with 7 positions matching TRBD1. The V segment lost 7 bases and the J segment 4 bases; nucleotides outside the gene matches: 3. Germline CDR1 and CDR2: MNHNS and SASEGT. CDR3 length: 13 amino acids. CDR3 residues: CASTGQINEKLFF. CDR3 nucleotide sequence: TGTGCCAGCACGGGACAGATTAATGAAAAACTGTTTTTT.

The chain carries TRBV28 and TRBJ2-7; D ambiguous. CDR3 length equals 14 residues. The germline V gene has CDR1 MDHEN and CDR2 SYDVKM. The V end lost 5 bases, the J end lost 4 bases, and 15 bases lay between the germline ends. The CDR3 region has the DNA TGTGCCAGCAGTCCCATAGAAAGATGGTACGAGCAGTACTTC. Encoded protein: CASSPIERWYEQYF.

This clone was counted between two and nine times. This rearrangement joins TRBV4-1 to TRBJ2-5, with 7 bases identical to TRBD1. CDR3 size: 14 residues. Germline lookup yields CDR1 MGHRA and CDR2 YSYEKL. The J segment lost 8 bases and the V segment lost 2 bases, leaving 8 bases of the junction unmatched. The CDR3 sequence is CASSQPTKGATQYF. The DNA for the CDR3 is TGCGCCAGCAGCCAACCGACTAAGGGGGCCACCCAGTACTTC.

The J gene is TRBJ2-1, the V gene TRBV5-1, with a possible D match to TRBD1 (5 bases). CDR1 SGHRS and CDR2 YFSETQ come from the germline V gene. This CDR3 comprises 14 residues. Trimming removed 0 bases from V and 5 bases from J, with 9 bases in between. CDR3 loop: CASSLGQGNNEQFF. In DNA form, the CDR3 reads TGCGCCAGCAGCTTGGGGCAGGGAAACAATGAGCAGTTCTTC. The full variable domain, completed using reference TRBV5-1 and TRBJ2-1, is KAGVTQTPRYLIKTRGQQVTLSCSPISGHRSVSWYQQTPGQGLQFLFEYFSETQRNKGNFPGRFSGRQFSNSRSEMNVSTLELGDSALYLCASSLGQGNNEQFFGPGTRLTVL.

This clone was detected only a few times. This chain uses TRBV7-9 with TRBJ1-1; possibly TRBD1 for D (5 bases). Trimming stripped 0 bases from V and 6 bases from J, with 11 bases between. The germline V gene encodes CDR1 SEHNR and CDR2 FQNEAQ (reference sequence). CDR3 length: 14 amino acids. CDR3 protein: CASSLAEGRAEAFF. The DNA for the CDR3 is TGTGCCAGCAGCTTAGCTGAGGGGAGAGCTGAAGCTTTCTTT.

Concerning this clone: Other DNA sequences in this specimen translate into the identical CDR3. The chain joins TRBV29-1 to TRBJ2-7; TRBD2 matches 13 bases. The ends lost 4 bases at V and 5 bases at J; junction bases unmatched: 2. In germline, CDR1 is SQVTM, CDR2 ANQGSEA. The CDR3 has 13 amino acids. The CDR3 region has the DNA TGCAGCGTTGGACTAGCGGGAGGCCACGAGCAGTACTTC. It codes for CSVGLAGGHEQYF.

This clone was recorded only once. V gene TRBV6-5 combines with J gene TRBJ1-2, with D perhaps TRBD1 (5 bases). CDR1 and CDR2 from the germline V gene are MNHEY and SVGAGI. The CDR3 has 13 residues. The ends were cut back, 8 bases at V and 6 bases at J, with 16 bases in the middle. The CDR3 DNA sequence: TGTGCCAGCCGACGGGGGGGGGTGGATGGCTACACCTTC. It encodes CASRRGGVDGYTF.

This chain joins TRBV11-2 and TRBJ2-1, with D unresolved. This CDR3 spans 12 amino acids. Germline V CDR1 and CDR2: SGHAT, FQNNGV. V lost 4 bases and J 5 bases, leaving 6 bases between the germline ends. The chain's CDR3 is CASSSWDNEQFF. The DNA of the CDR3 is TGTGCCAGCAGCTCGTGGGACAATGAGCAGTTCTTC.

This chain connects TRBV6-6 to TRBJ1-4; TRBD1 aligns across 10 bases. The CDR3 extends over 16 amino acids. CDR1 is MNHNY and CDR2 is SVGAGI in the germline V gene (reference sequence). Unmatched junction bases numbered 5, after V lost 5 bases and J lost 2 bases. As DNA, the CDR3 is TGTGCCAGCAGTAAGAGACAGGGGGCCACTAATGAAAAACTGTTTTTT. Translation gives CASSKRQGATNEKLFF.

The gene calls are TRBV4-3 and TRBJ2-2, with 7 bases matching TRBD1. The junction had 9 bases not matched to a gene; V was cut back by 2 bases and J by 6 bases. The CDR3 runs to 16 residues. Germline V gene sequence: CDR1 LGHNA, CDR2 YSLEER. The CDR3 loop is CASSQPIGQGAGELFF. Written as DNA, the CDR3 is TGCGCCAGCAGCCAACCGATCGGGCAGGGGGCCGGGGAGCTGTTTTTT.

The gene calls are TRBV7-8 and TRBJ2-1; D is possibly TRBD2 (6 bases). V was clipped by 5 bases and J by 7 bases, with 18 bases between them. This CDR3 contains 15 residues. Germline assignment: CDR1 SGHVS and CDR2 FQNEAQ. The CDR3: CASSHAPGTRNEQFF. CDR3 coding DNA: TGTGCCAGCAGCCACGCCCCCGGGACTCGTAATGAGCAGTTCTTC.

This chain links TRBV7-9 with TRBJ1-1; no reliable D call. V lost 7 bases, J lost 3 bases, and 12 bases lay in between. The CDR3 loop spans 13 amino acids. Looked up from germline, CDR1 is SEHNR and CDR2 is FQNEAQ (reference sequence). Written as DNA, the CDR3 is TGTGCCAGCACGCCGAGTAGGGACACTGAAGCTTTCTTT. Its translation is CASTPSRDTEAFF.